This paragraph covers one T cell receptor beta chain sequence. Its specificity is unknown. These data are taken from a study of CD8 T cells in ankylosing spondylitis. The CDR3 spans 17 residues. V was shortened by 3 bases and J by 4 bases, with 22 bases between the two germline ends. The V gene's germline CDR1 is SGHRS and CDR2 YFSETQ. General study findings and limits: A TCR beta motif of about 8 highly homologous variants appeared characteristic of ankylosing spondylitis blood.

One entry per CDR3 protein results from TCRdb running MiXCR on the 5' RACE reads. Of under 850,000 distinct CDR3 sequences listed, around 20% are singletons. The TCR originated in a male donor with ankylosing spondylitis. V and J are TRBV5-1 and TRBJ1-1; no firm D call. The sequenced material came from blood, either unsorted or a sorted T cell fraction (not recorded which). This CDR3 reads CASSYSPSFLGGTEAFF. The CDR3 nucleotides are TGCGCCAGCAGCTACAGCCCCTCCTTCTTAGGCGGCACTGAAGCTTTCTTT.